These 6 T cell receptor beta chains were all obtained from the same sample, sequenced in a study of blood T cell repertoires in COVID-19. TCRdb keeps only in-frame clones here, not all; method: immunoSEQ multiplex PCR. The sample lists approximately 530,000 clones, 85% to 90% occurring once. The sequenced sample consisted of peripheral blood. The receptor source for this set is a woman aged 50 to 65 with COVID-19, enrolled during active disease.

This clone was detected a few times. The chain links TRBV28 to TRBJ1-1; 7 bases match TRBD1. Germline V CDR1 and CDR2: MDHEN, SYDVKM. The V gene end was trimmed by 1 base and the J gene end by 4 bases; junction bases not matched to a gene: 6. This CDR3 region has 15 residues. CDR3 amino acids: CASSLLTGAGTEAFF. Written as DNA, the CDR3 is TGTGCCAGCAGTTTATTAACAGGGGCTGGCACTGAAGCTTTCTTT.

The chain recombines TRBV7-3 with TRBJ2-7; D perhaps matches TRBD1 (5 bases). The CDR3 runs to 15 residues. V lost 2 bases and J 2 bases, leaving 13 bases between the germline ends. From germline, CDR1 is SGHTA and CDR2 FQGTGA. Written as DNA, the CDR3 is TGTGCCAGCAGCTTATTGCAGGGTGGACCCTACGAGCAGTACTTC. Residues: CASSLLQGGPYEQYF.

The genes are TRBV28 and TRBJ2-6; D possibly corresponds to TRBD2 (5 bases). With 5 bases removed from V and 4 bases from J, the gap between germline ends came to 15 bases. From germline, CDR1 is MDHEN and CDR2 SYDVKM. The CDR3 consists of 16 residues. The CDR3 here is CASSRVRGAGANVLTF. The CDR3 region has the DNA TGTGCCAGCAGTCGGGTCCGGGGAGCAGGGGCCAACGTCCTGACTTTC.

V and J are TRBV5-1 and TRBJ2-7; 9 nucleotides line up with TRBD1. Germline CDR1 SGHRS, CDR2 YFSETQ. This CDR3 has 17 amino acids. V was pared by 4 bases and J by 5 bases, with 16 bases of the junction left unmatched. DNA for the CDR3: TGCGCCAGCAGCCAACTTCATGACGGGACAGGGTTGGACGAGCAGTACTTC. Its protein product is CASSQLHDGTGLDEQYF.

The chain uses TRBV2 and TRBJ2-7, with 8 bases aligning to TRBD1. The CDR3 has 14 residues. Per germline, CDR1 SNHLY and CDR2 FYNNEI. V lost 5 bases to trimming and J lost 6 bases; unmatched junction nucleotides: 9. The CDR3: CASSPRTGLPEQYF. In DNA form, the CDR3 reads TGTGCCAGCAGTCCCAGGACAGGGCTCCCCGAGCAGTACTTC.

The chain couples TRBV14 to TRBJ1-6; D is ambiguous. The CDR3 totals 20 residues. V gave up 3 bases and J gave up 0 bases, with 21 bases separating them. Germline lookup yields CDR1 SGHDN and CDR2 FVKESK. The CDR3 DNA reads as TGTGCCAGCAGCCATTATCCGTTCGAGGGAGGAAGCTCCTATAATTCACCCCTCCACTTT. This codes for CASSHYPFEGGSSYNSPLHF.